This T cell receptor (beta chain) is from a study of blood T cell repertoires in COVID-19 (dated by TCRdb to the early 2020s). As for the study more broadly: Collaborator samples came from the United States, Italy and Spain and covered acute and convalescent phases of COVID-19. The prospective study material was composed of cDNA or gDNA derived from T cells, B-cell-depleted T cells, or PBMCs. Deeply sampled blood TCRbeta repertoires from subjects exposed to, actively infected with, or recovered from COVID-19 were included in the dataset. A freely available public database, intended as a resource for researchers studying the immune response to SARS-CoV-2, is where the repertoires were released. Samples were obtained from the ongoing ImmuneRACE study (first 160 participants) and from some 1,200 subjects provided by 6 global collaborators. Nearly every sample came with metadata listing a de-identified subject ID, COVID-19 status, age in years and sex. Where HLA class I and class II types were available, the types were taken from metadata supplied by the sample provider, not from assay-based typing.

At one collaborating source in Seattle, patients were enrolled during active infection and were followed longitudinally through the course of disease. Each collaborating institution followed its own protocols to collect whole blood in K2EDTA tubes. Collaborator samples were shipped for TCRbeta analysis as frozen whole blood, isolated PBMCs, or DNA extracted from either sample type. What the research found in general, with its limitations: The quantity of clinical and demographic metadata differed by source and by participant and was supplied without curation.

Per the germline V gene, SGHRS is the CDR1 and YFSETQ is the CDR2. The CDR3 runs 16 amino acids, cysteine and phenylalanine included. The sequence is cut down to CDR3 DNA, 48 bases in frame from base 1. Trimming leaves V shorter by 0 bases and J shorter by 4 bases, with the junction holding 6 bases beyond the gene matches. On this clone: It has no known antigen specificity. No much larger clonotype is one base removed from it; base qualities were not supplied.

TCRbeta CDR3 regions were amplified from genomic DNA by means of the immunoSEQ Assay, a bias-controlled multiplex PCR. The paper's data handling went like this. The number of nucleated cells in each sample was estimated from the amplification of reference gene primers within the assay. To quantify the absolute abundance of each unique TCRbeta CDR3 rearrangement, sequence reads were collapsed and filtered. For each sample, productive Simpson clonality was calculated as the square root of Simpson's diversity index over productive rearrangements. Here the immuneACCESS table is served through TCRdb, limited to in-frame sequences with V and J called. Missing clones are a known gap in these copies; in checked studies unresolved V genes cover under half, and the rest lacks a known reason. V and J calls and clone size are copied from that table; D and trimming were computed from the DNA. The sample contains 150,000 to 200,000 clones, about 85% of them found a single time. The ten largest clones represent around 5.4% of the sample.

The TCR was taken from a woman in her forties with COVID-19, enrolled during active disease. The sequenced sample was peripheral blood. This chain joins TRBV5-1 to TRBJ2-3; a stretch of 9 junction bases matches TRBD2. CDR3 reads: CASSLAPSGTPDTQYF. The bases are TGCGCCAGCAGCTTGGCGCCTAGCGGGACCCCAGATACGCAGTATTTT.